These 4 T cell receptor beta chains were all obtained from the same sample, sequenced in a study of blood T cell repertoires in COVID-19. Generated by immunoSEQ multiplex PCR, the TCRdb table keeps only in-frame clones and is missing some. The sample shows about 310,000 clones, about nine tenths of them seen only once. The sequencing input was peripheral blood. The receptors stem from a man aged 45-65 years with active or convalescent COVID-19.

The V gene is TRBV28, the J gene TRBJ1-2, with D uncertain. The germline gives CDR1 MDHEN, CDR2 SYDVKM. The CDR3 length is 11 residues. The ends were cut back, 4 bases at V and 8 bases at J, with 8 bases in the middle. CDR3 in amino acids: CASSSNGGYTF. CDR3 nucleotide sequence: TGTGCCAGCAGTTCTAACGGGGGCTACACCTTC.

The J gene is TRBJ1-1, the V gene TRBV3-1 (or the pseudogene TRBV3-2); TRBD1 matches at 7 bases. The CDR3 is 14 residues long. Germline V gene lookup returns CDR1 LGHDT and CDR2 YNNKEL (reference sequence). The V gene end was trimmed by 4 bases and the J gene end by 10 bases; junction bases not matched to a gene: 12. The CDR3 sequence is CASSPLSRQGRAFF. CDR3 nucleotides: TGTGCCAGCAGCCCATTATCCAGACAGGGTCGAGCTTTCTTT.

The chain employs TRBV7-9 and TRBJ2-1; D may be TRBD2 (7 bases). Germline V lookup: CDR1 SEHNR, CDR2 FQNEAQ (reference sequence). The length of the CDR3 is 14 residues. Trimming removed 5 bases at V and 11 bases at J, with 19 bases between. The CDR3 loop reads CASSPDHREGQQFF. CDR3 bases: TGTGCCAGCAGCCCCGACCACAGGGAGGGCCAGCAGTTCTTC.

V is TRBV18 and J is TRBJ1-1, with D perhaps TRBD1 (6 bases). CDR3 length equals 10 residues. V was cut by 9 bases and J by 5 bases, with 7 bases left in between. CDR1 KGHSH and CDR2 LQKENI come from the germline V gene. The CDR3 is CASRGTEAFF. The CDR3 DNA is TGTGCCAGTAGGGGGACTGAAGCTTTCTTT.